A single sample gave rise to the 2 T cell receptor beta chains below, sequenced in a study of blood T cell repertoires in COVID-19. Measured with immunoSEQ multiplex PCR; TCRdb has only the in-frame clones, and not every one. The sample lists approximately 240,000 clones, about 85% occurring once. The sample consisted of PBMCs or T cells enriched from blood (not recorded which). The receptors stem from a woman in her thirties with acute COVID-19.

This clone was counted only a few times. The chain recombines TRBV7-2 with TRBJ2-7; possibly TRBD2 for D (5 bases). The CDR3 has 15 amino acids. V lost 5 bases and J lost 6, with 20 bases in between. CDR1 and CDR2 (germline): SGHTA, FQGNSA. The CDR3 is CASSASTSGVSEQYF. CDR3 bases: TGTGCCAGCAGCGCGAGCACTAGTGGGGTGTCCGAGCAGTACTTC.

The chain combines TRBV3-1 (or the pseudogene TRBV3-2) with TRBJ2-1, with TRBD2 as a possible D gene (5 bases). V was shortened by 3 bases and J by 8 bases, with 17 bases between the two germline ends. The length of the CDR3 is 15 residues. CDR1 LGHDT and CDR2 YNNKEL come from the germline V gene (reference sequence). In nucleotides, the CDR3 is TGTGCCAGCAGCCAGCGGGTAAGGGCCCCTTATGAGCAGTTCTTC. It translates to CASSQRVRAPYEQFF.